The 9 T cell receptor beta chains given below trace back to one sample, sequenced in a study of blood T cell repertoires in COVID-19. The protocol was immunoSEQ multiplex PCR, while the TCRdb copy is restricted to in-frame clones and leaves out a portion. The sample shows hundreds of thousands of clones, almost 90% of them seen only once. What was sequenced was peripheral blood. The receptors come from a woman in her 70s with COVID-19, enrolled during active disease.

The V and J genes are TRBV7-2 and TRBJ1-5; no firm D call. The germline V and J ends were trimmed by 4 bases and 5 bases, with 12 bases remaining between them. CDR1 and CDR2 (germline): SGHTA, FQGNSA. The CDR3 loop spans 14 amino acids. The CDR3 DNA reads TGTGCCAGCAGCTCCGACGGACTCTATCAGCCCCAGCATTTT. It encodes CASSSDGLYQPQHF.

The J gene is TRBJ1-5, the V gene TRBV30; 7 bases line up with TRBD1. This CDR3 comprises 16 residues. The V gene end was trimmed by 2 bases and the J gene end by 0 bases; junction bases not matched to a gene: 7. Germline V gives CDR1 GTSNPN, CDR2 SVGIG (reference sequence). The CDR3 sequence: CAWSSAQGISNQPQHF. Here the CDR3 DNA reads TGTGCCTGGAGTTCAGCACAGGGGATTAGCAATCAGCCCCAGCATTTT. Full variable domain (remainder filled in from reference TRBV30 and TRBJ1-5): SQTIHQWPATLVQPVGSPLSLECTVEGTSNPNLYWYRQAAGRGLQLLFYSVGIGQISSEVPQNLSASRPQDRQFILSSKKLLLSDSGFYLCAWSSAQGISNQPQHFGDGTRLSIL.

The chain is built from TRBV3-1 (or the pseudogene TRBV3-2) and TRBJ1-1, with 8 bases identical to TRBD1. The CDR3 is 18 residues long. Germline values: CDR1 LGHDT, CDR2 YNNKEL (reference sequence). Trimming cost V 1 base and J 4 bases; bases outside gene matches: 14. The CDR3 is CASSQGLIRGRGITEAFF. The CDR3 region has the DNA TGTGCCAGCAGCCAAGGATTGATCAGGGGGCGAGGGATCACTGAAGCTTTCTTT.

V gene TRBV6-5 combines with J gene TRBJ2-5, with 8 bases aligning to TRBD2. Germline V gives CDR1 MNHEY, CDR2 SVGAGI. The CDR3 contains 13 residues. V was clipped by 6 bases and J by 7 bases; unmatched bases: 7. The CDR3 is CASRLTSDGTQYF. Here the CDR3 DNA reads TGTGCCAGCAGGTTGACTAGCGACGGGACCCAGTACTTC.

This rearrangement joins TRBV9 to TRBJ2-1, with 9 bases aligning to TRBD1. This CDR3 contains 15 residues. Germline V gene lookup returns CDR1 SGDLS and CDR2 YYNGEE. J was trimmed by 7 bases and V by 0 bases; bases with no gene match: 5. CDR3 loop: CASSVGGQGWNEQFF. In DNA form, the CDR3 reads TGTGCCAGCAGCGTAGGAGGACAGGGGTGGAATGAGCAGTTCTTC.

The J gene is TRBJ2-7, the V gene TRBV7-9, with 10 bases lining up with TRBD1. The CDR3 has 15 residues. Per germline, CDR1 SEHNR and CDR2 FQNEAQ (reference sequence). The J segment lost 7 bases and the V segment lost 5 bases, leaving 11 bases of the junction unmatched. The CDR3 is CASSIFSRDRGEQYF. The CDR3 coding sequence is TGTGCCAGCAGCATATTTAGCAGGGACAGGGGAGAGCAGTACTTC.

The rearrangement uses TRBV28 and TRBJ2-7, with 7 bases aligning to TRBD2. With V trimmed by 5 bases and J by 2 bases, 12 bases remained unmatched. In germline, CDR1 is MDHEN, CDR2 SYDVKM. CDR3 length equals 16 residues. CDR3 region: CASSPYGQGGTYEQYF. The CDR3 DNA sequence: TGTGCCAGCAGTCCTTACGGGCAGGGAGGGACCTACGAGCAGTACTTC.

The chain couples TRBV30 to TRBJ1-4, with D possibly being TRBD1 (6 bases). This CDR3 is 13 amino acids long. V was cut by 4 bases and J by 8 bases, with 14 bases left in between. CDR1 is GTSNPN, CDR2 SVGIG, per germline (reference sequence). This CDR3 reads CAWKTRGREKLFF. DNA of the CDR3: TGTGCCTGGAAAACCAGGGGTAGAGAAAAACTGTTTTTT. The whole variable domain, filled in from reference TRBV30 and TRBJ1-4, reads SQTIHQWPATLVQPVGSPLSLECTVEGTSNPNLYWYRQAAGRGLQLLFYSVGIGQISSEVPQNLSASRPQDRQFILSSKKLLLSDSGFYLCAWKTRGREKLFFGSGTQLSVL.

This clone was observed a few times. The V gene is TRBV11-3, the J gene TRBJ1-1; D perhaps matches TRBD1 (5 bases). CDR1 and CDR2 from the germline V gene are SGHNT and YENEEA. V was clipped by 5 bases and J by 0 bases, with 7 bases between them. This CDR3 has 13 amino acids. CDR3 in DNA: TGTGCCAGCAGCCCCAGGGTGAACACTGAAGCTTTCTTT. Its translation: CASSPRVNTEAFF.